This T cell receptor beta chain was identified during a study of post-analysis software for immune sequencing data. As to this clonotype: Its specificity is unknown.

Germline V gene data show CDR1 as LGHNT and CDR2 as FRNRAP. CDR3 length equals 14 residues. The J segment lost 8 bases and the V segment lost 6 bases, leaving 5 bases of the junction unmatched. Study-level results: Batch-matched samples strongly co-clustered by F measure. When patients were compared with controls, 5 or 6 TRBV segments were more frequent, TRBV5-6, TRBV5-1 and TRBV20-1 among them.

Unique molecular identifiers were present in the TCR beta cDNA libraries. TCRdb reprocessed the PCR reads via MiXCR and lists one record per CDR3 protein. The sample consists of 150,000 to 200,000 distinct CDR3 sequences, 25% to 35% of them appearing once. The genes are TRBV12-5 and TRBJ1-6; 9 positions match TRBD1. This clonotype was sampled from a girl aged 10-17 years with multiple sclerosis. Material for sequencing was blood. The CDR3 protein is CASGSGTGYSPLHF. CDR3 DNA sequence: TGTGCTAGTGGGTCCGGGACAGGGTATTCACCCCTCCACTTT.